A selection of T cell receptor beta chains follows, all from one sample in a study of blood T cell repertoires in COVID-19. Using immunoSEQ multiplex PCR, the repertoire was profiled, and TCRdb retains in-frame clones only, with some absent. The sample contains around 250,000 clones, 80% to 85% of which appear only once. Sequencing input: peripheral blood. The receptors shown here come from a man aged 45-60 years with active or convalescent COVID-19. Both conserved end residues are part of each CDR3. Each record gives: V gene, D gene, clone size, J gene, CDR3 DNA, CDR3 protein. A D gene is named only where the DNA matches it firmly. Part of the rows lack a size; the others show once, few, many or a class for expanded clones.

>TRBV7-3|-|-|TRBJ1-1
TGTGCCAGCAGCTTACGAGCGAGTCGAGAATTTGCCAGGAACACTGAAGCTTTCTTT
CASSLRASREFARNTEAFF
>TRBV6-1|-|-|TRBJ2-3
TGTGCCAGCAGTGAATGGGGGCAAGGGCAGTATTTT
CASSEWGQGQYF
>TRBV19|-|-|TRBJ1-2
TGTGCCAGTAGTATAGAGTTCGGCGGGGGCTACACCTTC
CASSIEFGGGYTF
>TRBV6-5|-|-|TRBJ1-4
TGTGCCAGCTCACTTGAGGAAAAACTGTTTTTT
CASSLEEKLFF
>TRBV4-1|TRBD2|-|TRBJ2-5
TGCGCCAGCAGCCCAGGACTAGCGGGGGGGACGACCCAGTACTTC
CASSPGLAGGTTQYF
>TRBV5-1|-|-|TRBJ2-7
TGCGCCAGCAGCGGGGAGGGGGGTCGCTCCTCCTACGAGCAGTACTTC
CASSGEGGRSSYEQYF
>TRBV7-2|-|-|TRBJ2-5
TGTGCCAGCAGCTCCCCAGGAGGGCGAGAGACCCAGTACTTC
CASSSPGGRETQYF
>TRBV5-4|-|-|TRBJ1-1
TGTGCCAGCAGCCGCGGAAGTGGGAACACTGAAGCTTTCTTT
CASSRGSGNTEAFF
>TRBV28|-|-|TRBJ2-7
TGTGCCAGCAGTCCGGACACGATTACCAAGCAGTACTTC
CASSPDTITKQYF
>TRBV5-1|TRBD1|few|TRBJ1-1
TGCGCCAGCAGCTTGGCTTTCAGGGGGCGTAACACTGAAGCTTTCTTT
CASSLAFRGRNTEAFF
>TRBV9|-|few|TRBJ2-6
TGTGCCAGCAGCGTAGCTCTAAGGGGCCCGAGCTCTGGGGCCAACGTCCTGACTTTC
CASSVALRGPSSGANVLTF
>TRBV6-1|TRBD1|-|TRBJ2-3
TGTGCCAGCAGTGAAAGAAGGGACAGCCAGGGTACGCAGTATTTT
CASSERRDSQGTQYF
>TRBV30|TRBD1|-|TRBJ2-2
TGTGCCTGGAATCAGGGGGTGGACACCGGGGAGCTGTTTTTT
CAWNQGVDTGELFF
>TRBV7-2|TRBD1|-|TRBJ1-1
TGTGCCAGCAGCTTAGGACAGGGCCTCCCCGGCACTGAAGCTTTCTTT
CASSLGQGLPGTEAFF
>TRBV19|-|-|TRBJ2-3
TGTGCCAGTAGTACGGTGGGGGCCGGCACAGATACGCAGTATTTT
CASSTVGAGTDTQYF
>TRBV10-2|-|few|TRBJ2-5
TGCGCCAGCCGGCGGGGAAACCAAGAGACCCAGTACTTC
CASRRGNQETQYF
>TRBV28|-|-|TRBJ1-1
TGTGTAGTTCGGGAGATGAACACTGAAGCTTTCTTT
CVVREMNTEAFF
>TRBV3-1/TRBV3-2|TRBD2|-|TRBJ2-5
TGTGCCAGCAGCGTCAGACTAGCGGGGCAAGAGACCCAGTACTTC
CASSVRLAGQETQYF
>TRBV5-6|-|-|TRBJ2-7
TGTGCCAGCAGCTCAGAGGAGTCCCTATGGTACGAGCAGTACTTC
CASSSEESLWYEQYF
>TRBV7-3|TRBD1|-|TRBJ1-1
TGTGCCAGCAGCCCCAAGGACAGGGTGTCTGAAGCTTTCTTT
CASSPKDRVSEAFF
>TRBV28|-|-|TRBJ1-6
TGTGCCAGCAGTCGCTTGATGCCCCTAGGCGGGGGGGAGGCACTCTCCTATAATTCACCCCTCCACTTT
CASSRLMPLGGGEALSYNSPLHF
>TRBV18|-|-|TRBJ1-2
TGTGCCAGCTCACCAAAACAGCTCTATGGCTACACCTTC
CASSPKQLYGYTF
>TRBV19|-|-|TRBJ2-2
TGTGCCAGTAGTCGTACAGTCAACACCGGGGAGCTGTTTTTT
CASSRTVNTGELFF
>TRBV24-1|TRBD1|-|TRBJ2-1
TGTGCCACCAGTGACCCCCCCACCGGGACAGGGGTCAATGAGCAGTTCTTC
CATSDPPTGTGVNEQFF
>TRBV12-5|-|-|TRBJ2-7
TGTGCTAGTGGTTTGGTACGATGGGGCGGCGAGCAGTACTTC
CASGLVRWGGEQYF
>TRBV4-1|TRBD1|once|TRBJ1-5
TGCGCCAGCAGCCAGGAAGGACAGGGGAGACATAGCAATCAGCCCCAGCATTTT
CASSQEGQGRHSNQPQHF
>TRBV6-1|TRBD1|-|TRBJ1-5
TGTGCCAGCAGTGAAAGGCCAGGGGGGCAGCCCCAGCATTTT
CASSERPGGQPQHF
>TRBV11-2|-|-|TRBJ1-1
TGTGCCAGCAGCTTAGGCGGGGGCGCCTGGCGGTCTGAAGCTTTCTTT
CASSLGGGAWRSEAFF